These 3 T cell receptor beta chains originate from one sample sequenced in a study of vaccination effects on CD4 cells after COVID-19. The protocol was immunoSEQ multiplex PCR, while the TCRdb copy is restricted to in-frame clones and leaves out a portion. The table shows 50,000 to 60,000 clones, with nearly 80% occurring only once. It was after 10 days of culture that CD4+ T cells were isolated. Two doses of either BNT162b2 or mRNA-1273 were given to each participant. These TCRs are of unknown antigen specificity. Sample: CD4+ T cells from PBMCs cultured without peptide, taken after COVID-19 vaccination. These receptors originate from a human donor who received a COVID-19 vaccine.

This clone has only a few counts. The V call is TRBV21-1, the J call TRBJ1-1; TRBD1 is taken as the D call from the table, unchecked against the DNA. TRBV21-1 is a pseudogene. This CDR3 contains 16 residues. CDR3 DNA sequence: TGTGCCAGCAGCAAAGTCTACGGACAGGAACCCACTGAAGCTTTCTTT. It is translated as CASSKVYGQEPTEAFF.

CDR3 bases: TGTGCCAGTAGTATGGCAGACTTGATAAGCAATCAGCCCCAGCATTTT. It encodes CASSMADLISNQPQHF. This chain uses TRBV19 with TRBJ1-5; D unclear. Deletions cut 3 bases from V and 1 base from J, with 13 bases between. The germline V gene encodes CDR1 LNHDA and CDR2 SQIVND (reference sequence). CDR3 length: 16 residues.

CDR3 nucleotide sequence: TGCGCCAGCAGCCAAGGGGCAGATTCTAATGAAAAACTGTTTTTT. Translation gives CASSQGADSNEKLFF. V is TRBV4-1 and J is TRBJ1-4, with D unclear. The CDR3 extends over 15 amino acids. The V end was cut by 1 base, the J end by 3 bases, with 9 bases between. Germline assignment: CDR1 MGHRA and CDR2 YSYEKL.